This T cell receptor beta chain was documented in a study of tumor and adjacent non-tumor tissue in lung cancer. Study overall: On average, productive TCRbeta reads reached some 4.4 million per sample.

A modified ARM-PCR protocol with three rounds of nested PCR amplified TCRbeta. TCRdb re-called the multiplex PCR reads through MiXCR, storing one row per CDR3 protein. The sample has 100,000 to 150,000 distinct CDR3 sequences, about 66% seen once. No cell sorting was done before RNA was extracted from the tissue. On this clonotype: The target antigen is unknown. One end of the junction fails to match germline, which may point to a read error.

The CDR3 spans 15 residues. Germline lookup yields CDR1 SGHTA and CDR2 FQGNSA. General study points: Tumor TCR diversity, when higher, was linked to shorter survival.

V and J are TRBV7-2 and TRBJ2-2; D might be TRBD2 (5 bases). Sequencing was performed on lung tumor tissue. The source is a man aged 25 to 40 with non-small cell lung cancer. CDR3 residues: CASSARWTNTGEQFF. For the CDR3, the DNA is TGTGCCAGCAGTGCAAGGTGGACGAACACCGGGGAGCAGTTTTTT.